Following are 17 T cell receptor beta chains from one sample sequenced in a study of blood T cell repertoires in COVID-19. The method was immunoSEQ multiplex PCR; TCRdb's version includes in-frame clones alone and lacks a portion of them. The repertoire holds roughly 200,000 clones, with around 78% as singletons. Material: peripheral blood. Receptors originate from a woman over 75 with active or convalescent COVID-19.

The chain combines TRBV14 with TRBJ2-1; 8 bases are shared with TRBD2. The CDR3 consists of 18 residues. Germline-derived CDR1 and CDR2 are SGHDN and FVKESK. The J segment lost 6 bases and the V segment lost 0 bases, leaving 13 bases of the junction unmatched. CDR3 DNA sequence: TGTGCCAGCAGCCAAGATTTAGTCGGAAAGCGGGGGTTCAATGAGCAGTTCTTC. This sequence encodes CASSQDLVGKRGFNEQFF. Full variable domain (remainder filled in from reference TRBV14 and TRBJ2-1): EAGVTQFPSHSVIEKGQTVTLRCDPISGHDNLYWYRRVMGKEIKFLLHFVKESKQDESGMPNNRFLAERTGGTYSTLKVQPAELEDSGVYFCASSQDLVGKRGFNEQFFGPGTRLTVL.

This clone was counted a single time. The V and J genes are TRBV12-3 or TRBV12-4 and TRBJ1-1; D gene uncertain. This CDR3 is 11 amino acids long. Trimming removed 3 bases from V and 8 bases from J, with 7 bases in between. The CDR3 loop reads CASSFSGEAFF. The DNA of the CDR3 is TGTGCCAGCAGTTTTTCGGGAGAAGCTTTCTTT.

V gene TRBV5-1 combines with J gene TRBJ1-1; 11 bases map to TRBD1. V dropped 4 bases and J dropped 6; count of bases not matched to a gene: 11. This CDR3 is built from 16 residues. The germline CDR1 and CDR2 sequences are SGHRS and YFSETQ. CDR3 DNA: TGCGCCAGCAGCCGATTACCCGGGACAGGGGGTTCTGAAGCTTTCTTT. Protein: CASSRLPGTGGSEAFF.

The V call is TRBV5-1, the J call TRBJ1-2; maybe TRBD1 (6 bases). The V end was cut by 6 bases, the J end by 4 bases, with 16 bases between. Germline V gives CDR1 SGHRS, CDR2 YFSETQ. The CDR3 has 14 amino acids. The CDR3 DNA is TGCGCCAGCATGCTCAGGGGCGATGGCTATGGCTACACCTTC. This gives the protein CASMLRGDGYGYTF.

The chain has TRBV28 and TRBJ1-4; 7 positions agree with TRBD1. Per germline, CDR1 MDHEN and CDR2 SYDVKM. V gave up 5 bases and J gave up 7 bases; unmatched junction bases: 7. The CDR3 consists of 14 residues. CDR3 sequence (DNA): TGTGCCAGCAGTACCGGGACAGTGCCTGAAAAACTGTTTTTT. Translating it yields CASSTGTVPEKLFF. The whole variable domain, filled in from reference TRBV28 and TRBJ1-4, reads DVKVTQSSRYLVKRTGEKVFLECVQDMDHENMFWYRQDPGLGLRLIYFSYDVKMKEKGDIPEGYSVSREKKERFSLILESASTNQTSMYLCASSTGTVPEKLFFGSGTQLSVL.

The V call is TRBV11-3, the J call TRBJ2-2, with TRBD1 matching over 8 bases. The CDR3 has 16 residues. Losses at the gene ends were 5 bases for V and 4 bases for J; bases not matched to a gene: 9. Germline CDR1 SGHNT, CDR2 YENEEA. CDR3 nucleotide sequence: TGTGCCAGCAGCCGAGGGGGCGGACAGGGCACCGGGGAGCTGTTTTTT. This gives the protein CASSRGGGQGTGELFF.

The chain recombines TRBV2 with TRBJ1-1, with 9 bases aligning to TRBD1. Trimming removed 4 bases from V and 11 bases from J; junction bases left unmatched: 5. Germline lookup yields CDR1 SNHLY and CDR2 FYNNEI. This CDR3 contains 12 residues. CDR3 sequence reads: CASSVDRGEAFF. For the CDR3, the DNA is TGTGCCAGCAGTGTAGACAGGGGGGAGGCTTTCTTT.

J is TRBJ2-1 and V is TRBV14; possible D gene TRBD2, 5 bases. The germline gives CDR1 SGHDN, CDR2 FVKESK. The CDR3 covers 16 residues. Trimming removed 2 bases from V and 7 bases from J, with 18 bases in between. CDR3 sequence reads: CASSQKSLRSGNEQFF. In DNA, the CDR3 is TGTGCCAGCAGCCAAAAAAGCCTCAGGTCGGGGAATGAGCAGTTCTTC.

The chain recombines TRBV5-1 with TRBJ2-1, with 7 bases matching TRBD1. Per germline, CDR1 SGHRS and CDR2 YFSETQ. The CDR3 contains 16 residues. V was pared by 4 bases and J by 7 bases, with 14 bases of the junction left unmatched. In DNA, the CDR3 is TGCGCCAGCAGCCTACCTTGGACAGGTCTTGAGAATGAGCAGTTCTTC. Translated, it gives CASSLPWTGLENEQFF.

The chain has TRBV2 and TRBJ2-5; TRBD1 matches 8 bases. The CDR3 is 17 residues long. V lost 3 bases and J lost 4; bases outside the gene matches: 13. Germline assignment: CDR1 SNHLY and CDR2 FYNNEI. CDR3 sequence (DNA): TGTGCCAGCAGTGAGTACAGTGTCGACAGGGGTGCAGAGACCCAGTACTTC. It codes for CASSEYSVDRGAETQYF.

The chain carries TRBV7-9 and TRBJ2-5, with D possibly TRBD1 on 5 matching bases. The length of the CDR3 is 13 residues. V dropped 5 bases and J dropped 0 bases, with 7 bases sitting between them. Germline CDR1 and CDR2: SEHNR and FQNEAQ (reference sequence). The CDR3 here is CASSRQNQETQYF. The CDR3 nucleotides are TGTGCCAGCAGCCGACAGAACCAAGAGACCCAGTACTTC. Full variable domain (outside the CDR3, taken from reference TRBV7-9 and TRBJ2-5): DTGVSQNPRHKITKRGQNVTFRCDPISEHNRLYWYRQTLGQGPEFLTYFQNEAQLEKSRLLSDRFSAERPKGSFSTLEIQRTEQGDSAMYLCASSRQNQETQYFGPGTRLLVL.

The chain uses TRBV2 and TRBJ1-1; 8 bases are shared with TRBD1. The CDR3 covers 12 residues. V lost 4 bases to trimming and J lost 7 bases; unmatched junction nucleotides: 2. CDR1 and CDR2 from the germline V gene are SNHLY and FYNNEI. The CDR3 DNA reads TGTGCCAGCAGTGGACAGGGGAATGAAGCTTTCTTT. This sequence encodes CASSGQGNEAFF.

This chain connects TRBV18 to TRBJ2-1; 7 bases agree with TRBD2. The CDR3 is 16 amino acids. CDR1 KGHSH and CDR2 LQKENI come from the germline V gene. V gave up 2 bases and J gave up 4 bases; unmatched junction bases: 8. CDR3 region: CASSPVRLADYNEQFF. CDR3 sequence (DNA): TGTGCCAGCTCACCAGTAAGACTAGCCGATTACAATGAGCAGTTCTTC. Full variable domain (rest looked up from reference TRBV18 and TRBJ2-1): NAGVMQNPRHLVRRRGQEARLRCSPMKGHSHVYWYRQLPEEGLKFMVYLQKENIIDESGMPKERFSAEFPKEGPSILRIQQVVRGDSAAYFCASSPVRLADYNEQFFGPGTRLTVL.

The CDR3 is CASSPGTLNTGELFF. DNA of the CDR3: TGTGCCAGCTCACCGGGGACATTAAACACCGGGGAGCTGTTTTTT. This chain connects TRBV18 to TRBJ2-2; a possible D gene is TRBD1 (6 bases). The CDR3 sequence is 15 residues long. Looked up from germline, CDR1 is KGHSH and CDR2 is LQKENI. V was pared by 3 bases and J by 2 bases, with 10 bases between.

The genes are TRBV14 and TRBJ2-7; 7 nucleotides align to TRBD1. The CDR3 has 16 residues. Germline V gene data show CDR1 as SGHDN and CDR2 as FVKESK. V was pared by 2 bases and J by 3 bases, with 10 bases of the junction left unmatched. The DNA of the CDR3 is TGTGCCAGCAGCCAACTAGGACAGGACGGTCGCTACGAGCAGTACTTC. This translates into CASSQLGQDGRYEQYF.

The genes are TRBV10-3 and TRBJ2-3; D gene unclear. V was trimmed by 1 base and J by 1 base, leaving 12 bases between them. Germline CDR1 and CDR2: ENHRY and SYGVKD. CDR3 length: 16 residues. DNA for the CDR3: TGTGCCATCAGTGAGTATCAGGCCTGGGGCACAGATACGCAGTATTTT. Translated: CAISEYQAWGTDTQYF.

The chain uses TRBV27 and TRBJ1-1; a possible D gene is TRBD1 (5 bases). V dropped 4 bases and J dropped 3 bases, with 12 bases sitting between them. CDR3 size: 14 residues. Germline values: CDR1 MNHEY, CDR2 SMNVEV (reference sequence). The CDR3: CASSSQGWYTEAFF. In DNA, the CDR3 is TGTGCCAGCAGTTCGCAGGGTTGGTACACTGAAGCTTTCTTT.